A selection of T cell receptor beta chains follows, all from one sample in a study of blood T cells in healthy people across ages. Each CDR3 protein gets one entry after TCRdb re-called the 5' RACE reads with MiXCR. The sample carries 800,000 to 950,000 distinct CDR3 sequences, roughly 35% recorded once. The sequencing input was blood. Receptors were obtained from a man between 18 and 29 years old in good health. CDR3s include the opening cysteine and the closing phenylalanine or tryptophan. Fields, in order: V gene, D gene, clone size, J gene, CDR3 protein, CDR3 DNA. D genes are given only for firm matches. Clone size is not always given. Where it is, it says once, few, many or a class for expanded clones.

TRBV3-1,.,few,TRBJ1-2,CASSQDASTNYGYTF,TGTGCCAGCAGTCAGGACGCGTCCACTAACTATGGCTACACCTTC
TRBV10-3,.,.,TRBJ2-3,CAIRAQDLTDTQYF,TGTGCCATCAGGGCCCAGGACCTCACAGATACGCAGTATTTT
TRBV12-3/TRBV12-4,.,.,TRBJ1-5,CASSLNGRLIDSNQPQHF,TGTGCCAGCAGTTTAAACGGGAGACTAATAGATAGCAATCAGCCCCAGCATTTT
TRBV6-6,.,.,TRBJ1-2,CASNDYGYTF,TGTGCCAGCAACGACTATGGCTACACCTTC
TRBV12-3/TRBV12-4,.,.,TRBJ1-3,CASSLWGAGNTIYF,TGTGCCAGCAGTTTATGGGGGGCTGGAAACACCATATATTTT
TRBV4-3,.,few,TRBJ2-2,CASSQYRVTGELFF,TGCGCCAGCAGCCAATACAGGGTCACCGGGGAGCTGTTTTTT
TRBV4-3,TRBD1,few,TRBJ1-6,CASSQDIPKTGVNSPLHF,TGCGCCAGCAGCCAAGACATCCCTAAGACAGGGGTGAATTCACCCCTCCACTTT
TRBV24-1,.,.,TRBJ2-2,CATRGGHSNTGELFF,TGTGCCACCAGGGGAGGACACTCGAACACCGGGGAGCTGTTTTTT
TRBV29-1,TRBD2,.,TRBJ2-7,CSVETSGGAGQYF,TGCAGCGTTGAGACTAGCGGCGGAGCCGGGCAGTACTTC
TRBV27,TRBD2,.,TRBJ2-3,CAGSPKLGGELTDTQYF,TGTGCCGGCAGTCCCAAACTGGGGGGGGAACTCACAGATACGCAGTATTTT
TRBV5-1,.,many,TRBJ2-7,CASSLEPVSYEQYF,TGCGCCAGCAGCTTGGAACCCGTGTCCTACGAGCAGTACTTC
TRBV12-3/TRBV12-4,.,.,TRBJ2-7,CASSLGGRSYEQYF,TGTGCCAGCAGTTTGGGCGGACGGTCCTACGAGCAGTACTTC
TRBV28,TRBD1,.,TRBJ1-2,CASSLEEQGAWGYTF,TGTGCCAGCAGTTTGGAAGAACAGGGGGCGTGGGGCTACACCTTC
TRBV12-3/TRBV12-4,TRBD2,.,TRBJ2-5,CASRFSAGGETQYF,TGTGCCAGCAGATTTTCGGCGGGGGGAGAGACCCAGTACTTC
TRBV7-8,.,few,TRBJ2-1,CASSLGVGDNEQFF,TGTGCCAGCAGCTTAGGGGTGGGGGACAATGAGCAGTTCTTC
TRBV7-2,TRBD1,.,TRBJ2-7,CASNISPGTATYEQYF,TGTGCCAGCAATATAAGCCCCGGGACAGCGACCTACGAGCAGTACTTC
TRBV6-6,.,many,TRBJ1-1,CASSGQYEAFF,TGTGCCAGCAGCGGACAGTATGAAGCTTTCTTT
TRBV7-6,.,.,TRBJ1-1,CASSLASGPRATEAFF,TGTGCCAGCAGCTTAGCTTCCGGGCCCAGAGCGACTGAAGCTTTCTTT
TRBV6-5,.,many,TRBJ1-4,CASSYRAGSEKLFF,TGTGCCAGCAGTTACCGGGCAGGGAGTGAAAAACTGTTTTTT
TRBV7-9,.,few,TRBJ2-1,CASSVETGDNEQFF,TGTGCCAGCAGCGTAGAGACAGGAGACAATGAGCAGTTCTTC
TRBV4-3,.,.,TRBJ2-2,CASSQEVAGELFF,TGCGCCAGCAGCCAAGAGGTAGCAGGGGAGCTGTTTTTT
TRBV7-2,.,.,TRBJ2-5,CASSNTRQETQYF,TGTGCCAGCAGCAACACCAGGCAAGAGACCCAGTACTTC
TRBV11-2,.,.,TRBJ2-7,CASSAGQNNEQYF,TGTGCCAGCAGCGCCGGACAAAACAATGAGCAGTACTTC
TRBV15,.,.,TRBJ1-1,CATSRDQSGCEAFF,TGTGCCACCAGCAGAGATCAAAGCGGATGTGAAGCTTTCTTT
TRBV5-1,.,few,TRBJ1-4,CASSLRTGEKLFF,TGCGCCAGCAGCTTGCGAACGGGAGAAAAACTGTTTTTT
TRBV7-2,.,.,TRBJ2-7,CASSSGGLAYEQYF,TGTGCCAGCAGCTCAGGGGGACTGGCCTACGAGCAGTACTTC
TRBV7-2,.,.,TRBJ1-2,CASSLVGPGGNYGYTF,TGTGCCAGCAGCTTAGTGGGCCCGGGAGGTAACTATGGCTACACCTTC
TRBV20-1,.,.,TRBJ2-7,CSVRGATYEQYF,TGCAGTGTTCGGGGGGCGACCTACGAGCAGTACTTC
TRBV4-3,.,many,TRBJ1-2,CASSQEAGPYGYTF,TGCGCCAGCAGCCAAGAGGCGGGGCCCTATGGCTACACCTTC
TRBV2,TRBD1,few,TRBJ1-2,CARGGTGDNYGYTF,TGTGCCAGGGGCGGGACAGGGGATAACTATGGCTACACCTTC
TRBV12-3/TRBV12-4,.,many,TRBJ2-3,CASSLSLGASTDTQYF,TGTGCCAGCAGTTTATCTCTAGGCGCTAGCACAGATACGCAGTATTTT
TRBV20-1,.,.,TRBJ1-1,CSARFGGARTEAFF,TGCAGTGCTAGATTCGGGGGCGCGAGGACTGAAGCTTTCTTT
TRBV7-2,TRBD2,.,TRBJ2-3,CASSLPTSEITDTQYF,TGTGCCAGCAGCTTACCGACTAGCGAGATCACAGATACGCAGTATTTT